The sample holds many counts of the clone carrying this T cell receptor (beta chain). Its specificity is not known. Naive CD8 libraries were made from about 20,000 to 1,000,000 sorted cells, and they used 10%, 30% or 50% RNA. The sample belongs to a study of molecular identifiers for immune sequencing clone quantification. About the research overall: In replicates, RNA taken from roughly 20,000 or 100,000 naive CD8 cells was divided five ways, and four portions underwent sequencing.

Findings and limits, study-wide: Spiked Jurkat TCR RNA equivalent to one cell reportedly surfaced among some 1 million naive cells.

Trimming took off 9 bases at V and 1 base at J, with 9 bases between the two ends. This CDR3 has 12 amino acids. TCRdb re-derived calls from the PCR reads in MiXCR, one entry per CDR3 protein. The sample includes just over 35,000 distinct CDR3 sequences, about 19% of them seen just once. The source is a human donor in good health. Some libraries in this study had Jurkat cell RNA spiked in. The rearrangement uses TRBV12-3 or TRBV12-4 and TRBJ1-1; a weak D match, TRBD1 (5 bases). Sequencing was performed on naive CD8+ T cells from blood, with Jurkat cell RNA spiked in. As to subset: FACS-sorted CD8+CD4-CCR7+CD45RA+ naive T cells. Here the CDR3 reads CASRQRNTEAFF. The CDR3 DNA reads TGTGCCAGTCGACAGAGGAACACTGAAGCTTTCTTT.